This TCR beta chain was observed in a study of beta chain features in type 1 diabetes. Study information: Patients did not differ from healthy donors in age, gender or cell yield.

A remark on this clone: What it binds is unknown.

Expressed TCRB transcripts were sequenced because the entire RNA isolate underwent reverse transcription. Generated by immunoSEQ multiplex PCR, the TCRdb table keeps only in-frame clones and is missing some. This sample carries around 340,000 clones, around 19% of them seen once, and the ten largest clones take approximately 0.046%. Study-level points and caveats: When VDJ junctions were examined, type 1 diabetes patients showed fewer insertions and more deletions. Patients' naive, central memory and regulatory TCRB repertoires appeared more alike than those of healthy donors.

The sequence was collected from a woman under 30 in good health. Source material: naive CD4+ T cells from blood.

Written as DNA, the CDR3 is TGTGCCTGGGGGACTAGCAACAACGAGCAGTACTTC. Translated: CAWGTSNNEQYF. The chain is built from TRBV30 and TRBJ2-7; 9 bases line up with TRBD2. Losses at the gene ends were 5 bases for V and 5 bases for J; bases not matched to a gene: 4. CDR1 GTSNPN and CDR2 SVGIG come from the germline V gene (reference sequence). The CDR3 consists of 12 residues.